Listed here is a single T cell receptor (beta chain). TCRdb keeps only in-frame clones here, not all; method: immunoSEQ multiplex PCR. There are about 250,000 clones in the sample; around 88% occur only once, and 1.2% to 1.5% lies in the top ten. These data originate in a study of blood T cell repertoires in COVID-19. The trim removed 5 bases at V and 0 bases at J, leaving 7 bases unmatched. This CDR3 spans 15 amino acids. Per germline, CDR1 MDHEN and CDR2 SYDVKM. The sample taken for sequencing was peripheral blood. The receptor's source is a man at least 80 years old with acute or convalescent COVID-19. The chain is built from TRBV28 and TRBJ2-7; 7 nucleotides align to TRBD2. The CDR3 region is CASSNSRTSSYEQYF. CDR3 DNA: TGTGCCAGCAGTAACTCTCGGACTAGCTCCTACGAGCAGTACTTC.